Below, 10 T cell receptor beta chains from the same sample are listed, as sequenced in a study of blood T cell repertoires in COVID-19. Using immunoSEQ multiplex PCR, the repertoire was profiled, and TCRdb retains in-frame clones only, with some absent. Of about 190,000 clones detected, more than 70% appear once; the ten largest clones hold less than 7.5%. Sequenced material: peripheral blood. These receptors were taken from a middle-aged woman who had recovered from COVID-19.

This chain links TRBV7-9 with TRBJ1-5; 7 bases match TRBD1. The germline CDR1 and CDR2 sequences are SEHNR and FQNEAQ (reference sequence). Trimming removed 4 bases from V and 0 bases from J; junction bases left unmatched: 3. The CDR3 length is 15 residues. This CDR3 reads CASSSGQYSNQPQHF. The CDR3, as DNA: TGTGCCAGCAGCTCGGGACAGTATAGCAATCAGCCCCAGCATTTT.

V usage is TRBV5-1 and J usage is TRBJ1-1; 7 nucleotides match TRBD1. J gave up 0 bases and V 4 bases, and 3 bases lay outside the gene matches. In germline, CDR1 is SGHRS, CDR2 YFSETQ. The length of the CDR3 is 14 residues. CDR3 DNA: TGCGCCAGCAGCATGACAGGGTTGAACACTGAAGCTTTCTTT. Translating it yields CASSMTGLNTEAFF.

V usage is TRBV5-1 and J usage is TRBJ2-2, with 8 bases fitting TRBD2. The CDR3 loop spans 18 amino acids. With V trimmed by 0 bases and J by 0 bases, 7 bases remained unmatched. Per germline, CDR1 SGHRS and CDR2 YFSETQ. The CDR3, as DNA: TGCGCCAGCAGCTTGGACGGGAGGGGCAGACCGAACACCGGGGAGCTGTTTTTT. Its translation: CASSLDGRGRPNTGELFF.

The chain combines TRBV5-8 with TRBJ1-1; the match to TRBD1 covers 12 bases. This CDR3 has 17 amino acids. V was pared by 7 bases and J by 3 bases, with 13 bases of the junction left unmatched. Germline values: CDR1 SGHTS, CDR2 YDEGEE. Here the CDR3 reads CASGAGTGGATDTEAFF. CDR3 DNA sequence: TGTGCCAGCGGAGCCGGGACAGGGGGCGCAACGGACACTGAAGCTTTCTTT. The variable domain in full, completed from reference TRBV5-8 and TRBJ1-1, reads EAGVTQSPTHLIKTRGQQATLRCSPISGHTSVYWYQQALGLGLQFLLWYDEGEERNRGNFPPRFSGRQFPNYSSELNVNALELEDSALYLCASGAGTGGATDTEAFFGQGTRLTVV.

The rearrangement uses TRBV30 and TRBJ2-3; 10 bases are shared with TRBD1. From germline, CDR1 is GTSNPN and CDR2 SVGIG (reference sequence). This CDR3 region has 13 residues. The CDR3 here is CASDRGKTDTQYF. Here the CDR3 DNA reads TGTGCTTCGGACAGGGGGAAGACAGATACGCAGTATTTT.

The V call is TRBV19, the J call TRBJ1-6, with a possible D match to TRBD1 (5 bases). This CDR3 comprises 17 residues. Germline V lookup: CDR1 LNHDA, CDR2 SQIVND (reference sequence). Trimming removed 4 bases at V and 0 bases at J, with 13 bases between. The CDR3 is CASSTRGTDSYNSPLHF. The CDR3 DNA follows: TGTGCCAGTAGTACCCGCGGGACGGACTCCTATAATTCACCCCTCCACTTT.

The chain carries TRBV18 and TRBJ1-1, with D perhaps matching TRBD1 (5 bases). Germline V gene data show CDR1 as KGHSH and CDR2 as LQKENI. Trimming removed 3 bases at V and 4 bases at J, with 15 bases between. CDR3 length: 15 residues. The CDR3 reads CASSPRGGQGTEAFF. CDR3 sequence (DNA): TGTGCCAGCTCACCTCGCGGGGGTCAGGGCACTGAAGCTTTCTTT.

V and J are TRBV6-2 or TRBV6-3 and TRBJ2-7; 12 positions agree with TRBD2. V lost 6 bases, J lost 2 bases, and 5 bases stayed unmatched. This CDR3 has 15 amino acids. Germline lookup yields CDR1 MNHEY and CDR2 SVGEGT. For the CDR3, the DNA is TGTGCCAGCAGCCAAGGACTAGCGGGGACCTACGAGCAGTACTTC. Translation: CASSQGLAGTYEQYF.

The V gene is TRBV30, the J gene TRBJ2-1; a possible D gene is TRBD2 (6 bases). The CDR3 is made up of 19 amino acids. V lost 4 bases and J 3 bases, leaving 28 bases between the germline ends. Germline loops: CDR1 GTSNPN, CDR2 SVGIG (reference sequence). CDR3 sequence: CAWTSFRFFPGSGYNEQFF. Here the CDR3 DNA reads TGTGCCTGGACTTCTTTTCGCTTTTTCCCCGGGAGTGGCTACAATGAGCAGTTCTTC. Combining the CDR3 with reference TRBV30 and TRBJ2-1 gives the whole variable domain SQTIHQWPATLVQPVGSPLSLECTVEGTSNPNLYWYRQAAGRGLQLLFYSVGIGQISSEVPQNLSASRPQDRQFILSSKKLLLSDSGFYLCAWTSFRFFPGSGYNEQFFGPGTRLTVL.

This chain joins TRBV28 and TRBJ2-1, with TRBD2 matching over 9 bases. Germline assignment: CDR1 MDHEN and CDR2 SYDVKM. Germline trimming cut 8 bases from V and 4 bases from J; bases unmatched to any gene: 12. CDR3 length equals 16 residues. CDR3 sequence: CASWGLAYFGYNEQFF. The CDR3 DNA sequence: TGTGCCAGCTGGGGACTAGCCTACTTTGGGTACAATGAGCAGTTCTTC. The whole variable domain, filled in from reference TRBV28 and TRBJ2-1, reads DVKVTQSSRYLVKRTGEKVFLECVQDMDHENMFWYRQDPGLGLRLIYFSYDVKMKEKGDIPEGYSVSREKKERFSLILESASTNQTSMYLCASWGLAYFGYNEQFFGPGTRLTVL.